Listed below are T cell receptor beta chains from one sample, sequenced in a study of T-cell memory formation after mild COVID-19. TCRdb itself ran the 5' RACE reads through MiXCR, one entry per CDR3 protein. This sample has about 270,000 distinct CDR3 sequences; about a sixth occur once, and the top ten carry about 21%. The specimen was PBMCs or a T cell subset sorted from them (not recorded which). These receptor sequences come from a man aged 18-30 years who had mild COVID-19 (a few samples of this study predate the infection). Cell type and time point are not known. Both conserved end residues are part of each CDR3. The D gene is left open where the match is weak. Clone size appears in some rows only: once, few, many, or a class for an expanded clone.

-,TRBV2,TRBJ2-6,-,TGTGCCAGCCGACGGAGCTCTGGGGCCAACGTCCTGACTTTC,CASRRSSGANVLTF
many,TRBV10-3,TRBJ2-5,-,TGTGCCATCAGTACCGGGCTTCAAGAGACCCAGTACTTC,CAISTGLQETQYF
few,TRBV3-1,TRBJ1-1,TRBD1,TGTGCCAGCAGCCTTTGGGACAGAGGGAACACTGAAGCTTTCTTT,CASSLWDRGNTEAFF
-,TRBV28,TRBJ1-3,-,TGTGCCAGCAGTTGGGGGTACTCTGGAAACACCATATATTTT,CASSWGYSGNTIYF
-,TRBV18,TRBJ2-5,TRBD2,TGTGCCAGCTCACCATCCAGACACGGGGGGGAGACCCAGTACTTC,CASSPSRHGGETQYF
few,TRBV27,TRBJ2-1,TRBD2,TGTGCCAGCGGCAGGTCGCGCGGGGGGCTGGATGAGCAGTTCTTC,CASGRSRGGLDEQFF
-,TRBV12-3/TRBV12-4,TRBJ1-5,-,TGTGCCAGCAGTTTAGCTATTGCGGGCCGGCAGCCCCAGCATTTT,CASSLAIAGRQPQHF
-,TRBV7-3,TRBJ2-3,-,TGTGCCAGCAGCTTAAGGCAATTCTCAGATACGCAGTATTTT,CASSLRQFSDTQYF
few,TRBV7-9,TRBJ2-1,-,TGTGCCAGCAGCGCCGGGACGTTACCCTTAGGGCAGTTCTTC,CASSAGTLPLGQFF
-,TRBV7-3,TRBJ2-2,-,TGTGCCAGCGGCTCCTCGGTAGGCCCGAACACCGGGGAGCTGTTTTTT,CASGSSVGPNTGELFF
-,TRBV29-1,TRBJ1-1,-,TGCAGCGTTGAGGTAGGTGCTACTATGAACACTGAAGCTTTCTTT,CSVEVGATMNTEAFF
-,TRBV19,TRBJ1-6,TRBD1,TGTGCCAGTAGTATCGGACAGGCCCCGGCATATTCACCCCTCCACTTT,CASSIGQAPAYSPLHF
few,TRBV7-2,TRBJ1-2,TRBD1,TGTGCCAGCAGCTTCAGGGGCCTTTACAGGGGGCGAGGCTACACCTTC,CASSFRGLYRGRGYTF
few,TRBV6-5,TRBJ2-1,-,TGTGCCAGCAGTTACGGGTGGGATGAGCAGTTCTTC,CASSYGWDEQFF
-,TRBV15,TRBJ2-3,-,TGTGCCACCAGCAGAGATAGGGGACGCACGCAGTATTTT,CATSRDRGRTQYF
-,TRBV7-9,TRBJ2-5,-,TGTGCCAGCAGGGTAGGCCCCGGGGATGAGACCCAGTACTTC,CASRVGPGDETQYF